One and the same sample provided the 5 T cell receptor beta chains below, sequenced in a study of CD8+ T cells in alopecia areata. cDNA prepared by RNA extraction and subsequent reverse transcription served as the template for sequencing. Generated by immunoSEQ multiplex PCR, the TCRdb table keeps only in-frame clones and is missing some. The repertoire has some 190,000 clones, about 60% of them found once; the top ten carry approximately 0.69%. Treatment indicated: oral pan-JAK inhibitor, 5-10 mg twice daily. The specimen comprised CD4+ T cells sorted from blood, sampled at week 4, from a patient treated with tofacitinib. The source is a human donor with alopecia areata.

The rearrangement uses TRBV11-2 and TRBJ2-2; D is perhaps TRBD2 (5 bases). The CDR3 has 14 residues. The V and J ends lost 2 bases and 4 bases respectively, with 8 bases between them. Germline values: CDR1 SGHAT, CDR2 FQNNGV. The CDR3 sequence: CASSLTGSTGELFF. CDR3 bases: TGTGCCAGCAGCTTAACGGGGAGCACCGGGGAGCTGTTTTTT.

The count of this clone is one. The V gene is TRBV28, the J gene TRBJ1-2; D gene uncertain. The V end was cut by 6 bases, the J end by 7 bases, with 15 bases between. CDR1 is MDHEN and CDR2 is SYDVKM in the germline V gene. The CDR3 has 13 residues. Here the CDR3 DNA reads TGTGCCAGCAGCTGGGTCTCGACATCTGGCTACACCTTC. This sequence encodes CASSWVSTSGYTF.

This clone was detected a few times. This sequence joins TRBV11-2 and TRBJ2-1; D is perhaps TRBD2 (6 bases). Trimming removed 5 bases at V and 1 base at J, with 18 bases between. CDR3 length: 17 amino acids. Germline V gene sequence: CDR1 SGHAT, CDR2 FQNNGV. CDR3 sequence: CASSPAPLASSYNEQFF. The CDR3 region has the DNA TGTGCCAGCAGCCCAGCCCCCCTAGCGTCGTCCTACAATGAGCAGTTCTTC.

The chain recombines TRBV5-4 with TRBJ1-2; no reliable D call. The germline V and J ends were trimmed by 3 bases and 3 bases, with 9 bases remaining between them. This CDR3 has 13 residues. Germline V lookup: CDR1 SGHNT, CDR2 YYREEE (reference sequence). CDR3 DNA sequence: TGTGCCAGCAGCTCGACACGGGACTATGGCTACACCTTC. The encoded protein is CASSSTRDYGYTF. Complete variable domain (other parts from reference TRBV5-4 and TRBJ1-2): ETGVTQSPTHLIKTRGQQVTLRCSSQSGHNTVSWYQQALGQGPQFIFQYYREEENGRGNFPPRFSGLQFPNYSSELNVNALELDDSALYLCASSSTRDYGYTFGSGTRLTVV.

This chain links TRBV29-1 with TRBJ2-5; the D gene is possibly TRBD1 (9 bases). The CDR3 covers 17 residues. The germline gives CDR1 SQVTM, CDR2 ANQGSEA. V lost 4 bases and J lost 2, with 23 bases in between. The CDR3 DNA follows: TGCAGCGTTGTTCTCCCGGGGGGGACAGGGACACAAGAGACCCAGTACTTC. It encodes CSVVLPGGTGTQETQYF. The complete variable domain, with remaining parts taken from reference TRBV29-1 and TRBJ2-5, reads SAVISQKPSRDICQRGTSLTIQCQVDSQVTMMFWYRQQPGQSLTLIATANQGSEATYESGFVIDKFPISRPNLTFSTLTVSNMSPEDSSIYLCSVVLPGGTGTQETQYFGPGTRLLVL.